Listed below are T cell receptor beta chains from one sample, sequenced in a study of blood T cells in healthy people across ages. TCRdb recomputed calls from the 5' RACE reads with MiXCR, one row per CDR3 protein. The data show around 990,000 distinct CDR3 sequences, under 30% seen once. This same sample was also taken into another study, of T cells of mothers and their children.

The sample was blood. The receptor source for this set is a girl aged 2 to 9 in good health. Both conserved end residues are part of each CDR3. The order of the fields is D gene, V gene, clone size, J gene, CDR3 DNA, CDR3 protein. D genes are given only for firm matches. Expanded clones are given a class, and other clones once, few, many or no size at all.

>.|TRBV18|.|TRBJ1-4
TGTGCCAGCTCACCACCAACCCCCGAACTTGAAAAACTGTTTTTT
CASSPPTPELEKLFF
>.|TRBV28|few|TRBJ2-6
TGTGCCAGCAGGGCTAGAACCAGGGAACGCAACTCTGGGGCCAACGTCCTGACTTTC
CASRARTRERNSGANVLTF
>TRBD1|TRBV29-1|few|TRBJ2-7
TGCAGCGTTGGGGATTGGACAGGGAGCTCCTACGAGCAGTACTTC
CSVGDWTGSSYEQYF
>.|TRBV28|few|TRBJ2-7
TGTGCCAGCAGTACTGGGCTAACCGTGAGAACAGAAACGGTGTACGAGCAGTACTTC
CASSTGLTVRTETVYEQYF
>.|TRBV14|.|TRBJ1-6
TGTGCCAGCAGCCAAGGACGCTCGCCGAATAATTCACCCCTCCACTTT
CASSQGRSPNNSPLHF
>.|TRBV12-3/TRBV12-4|.|TRBJ2-1
TGTGCCAGCCGTACAAGGGGTGAGAGGCGTAATGAGCAGTTCTTC
CASRTRGERRNEQFF
>.|TRBV29-1|.|TRBJ2-2
TGCAGCGTTGATAGGGAACTAACCGGGGAGCTGTTTTTT
CSVDRELTGELFF
>.|TRBV21-1|.|TRBJ2-1
TGTGCCAGCAGCAAGAGACTAGCGGGAGAGTCAGATGAGCAGTTCTTC
CASSKRLAGESDEQFF
>.|TRBV20-1|.|TRBJ2-2
TGCAGTGCTAGAGGCGGGAAGAACACCGGGGAGCTGTTTTTT
CSARGGKNTGELFF
>TRBD2|TRBV5-6|few|TRBJ2-1
TGTGCCAGCAGCCATACCCTAGCGGGCAGACCTTCCAATGAGCAGTTCTTC
CASSHTLAGRPSNEQFF
>.|TRBV24-1|.|TRBJ2-7
TGTGCCACTCAACAGGGAGCTGGCGAGCAGTACTTC
CATQQGAGEQYF
>.|TRBV27|.|TRBJ2-7
TGTGCCAGCAGTTTTGGCCAGAACGAGCAGTACTTC
CASSFGQNEQYF
>TRBD1|TRBV29-1|.|TRBJ2-7
TGCAGCGTTGAAGGGGGGGACAGGGCCCACGAGCAGTACTTC
CSVEGGDRAHEQYF
>TRBD2|TRBV5-1|.|TRBJ2-3
TGCGCCAGCAGCTTGCCAGCGGGGAACACAGATACGCAGTATTTT
CASSLPAGNTDTQYF
>TRBD1|TRBV12-3/TRBV12-4|few|TRBJ1-4
TGTGCCAGCAGTCTCACGGGGACAGGGTTGGTTGAAAAACTGTTTTTT
CASSLTGTGLVEKLFF
>TRBD1|TRBV7-9|.|TRBJ2-2
TGTGCCAGCAGCTCAGGGGAGGACAGGGAGAACACCGGGGAGCTGTTTTTT
CASSSGEDRENTGELFF
>TRBD1|TRBV18|once|TRBJ1-2
TGTGCCAGCTCACCTACCATTTCCGGACAGGGGACAGGCTACACCTTC
CASSPTISGQGTGYTF
>.|TRBV20-1|few|TRBJ2-3
TGCAGTGCAACCGAAAAGGGTACGGCGGGACCTTGGGATACGCAGTATTTT
CSATEKGTAGPWDTQYF
>.|TRBV25-1|.|TRBJ2-7
TGTGCCAGTCGCGGGACGTTCTCCTACGAGCAGTACTTC
CASRGTFSYEQYF
>.|TRBV29-1|few|TRBJ1-2
TGCAGCGTTAACACCTTAGTTTACTATGGCTACACCTTC
CSVNTLVYYGYTF
>.|TRBV13|.|TRBJ2-2
TGTGCCAGCAGCTCATACAGGTCGCTTAACACCGGGGAGCTGTTTTTT
CASSSYRSLNTGELFF
>.|TRBV20-1|.|TRBJ1-2
TGCAGTGCTAGAGGTCCACAGGTCTACTATGGCTACACCTTC
CSARGPQVYYGYTF
>TRBD2|TRBV7-8|few|TRBJ2-5
TGTGCCAGCAGCCAAGAGGTCGCGGGAGCTCCACAAGAGACCCAGTACTTC
CASSQEVAGAPQETQYF
>TRBD1|TRBV7-9|few|TRBJ2-5
TGTGCCAGCAGAGACAGGGGGGTGCAAGAGACCCAGTACTTC
CASRDRGVQETQYF
>TRBD1|TRBV19|.|TRBJ1-2
TGTGCCACTACGACAGGGTGGCATGGCTACACCTTC
CATTTGWHGYTF
>TRBD1|TRBV7-8|.|TRBJ2-7
TGTGCCAGCAGCTCGAGGACAGGACCTTCCTACGAGCAGTACTTC
CASSSRTGPSYEQYF
>.|TRBV27|few|TRBJ2-1
TGTGCCAGCAGTCGGAGGCCCGGAGGATACAATGAGCAGTTCTTC
CASSRRPGGYNEQFF
>TRBD2|TRBV5-1|.|TRBJ2-3
TGCGCCAGCAGCTTGGCTGGACTAGCGGGATTAGAGGATACGCAGTATTTT
CASSLAGLAGLEDTQYF
>.|TRBV7-8|.|TRBJ2-1
TGTGCCAGCAGCGGGCCGGACTACAATGAGCAGTTCTTC
CASSGPDYNEQFF
>.|TRBV4-3|.|TRBJ1-4
TGCGCCAGCAGCCAAGATACGGCAGTTTATAATGAAAAACTGTTTTTT
CASSQDTAVYNEKLFF
>.|TRBV6-2/TRBV6-3|.|TRBJ1-1
TGTGCCAGCAGTTACTTGGGGCCAGCTGGAGCTTTCTTT
CASSYLGPAGAFF
>.|TRBV4-3|few|TRBJ1-2
TGCGCCAGCAGCCAAGATCAACGGAACTATGGCTACACCTTC
CASSQDQRNYGYTF
>TRBD2|TRBV28|few|TRBJ2-7
TGTGCCAGCAGCCCCATAGCGGGGTTAAGCTCCTACGAGCAGTACTTC
CASSPIAGLSSYEQYF
>.|TRBV3-1|.|TRBJ2-5
TGTGCCAGCAGCCAAGAGTACAGGGTATTGATAGTCTTC
CASSQEYRVLIVF
>.|TRBV5-1|.|TRBJ2-7
TGCGCCAGCAGCAAAACTAGGAGCTCCTACGAGCAGTACTTC
CASSKTRSSYEQYF